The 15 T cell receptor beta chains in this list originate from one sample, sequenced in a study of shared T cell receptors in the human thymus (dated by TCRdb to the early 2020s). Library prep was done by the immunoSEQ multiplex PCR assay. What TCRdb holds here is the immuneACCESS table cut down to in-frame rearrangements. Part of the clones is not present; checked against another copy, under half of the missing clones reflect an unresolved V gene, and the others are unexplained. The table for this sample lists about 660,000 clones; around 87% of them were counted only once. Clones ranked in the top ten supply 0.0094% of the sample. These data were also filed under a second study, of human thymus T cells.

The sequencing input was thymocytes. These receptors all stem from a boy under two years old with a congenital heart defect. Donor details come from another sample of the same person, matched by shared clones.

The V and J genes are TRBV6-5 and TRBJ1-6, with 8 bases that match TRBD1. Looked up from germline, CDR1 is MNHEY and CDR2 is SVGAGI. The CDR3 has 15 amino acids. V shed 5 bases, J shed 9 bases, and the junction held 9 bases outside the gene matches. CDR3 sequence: CASSPRQGAASPLHF. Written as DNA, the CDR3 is TGTGCCAGCAGTCCGCGCCAGGGGGCCGCTTCACCCCTCCACTTT.

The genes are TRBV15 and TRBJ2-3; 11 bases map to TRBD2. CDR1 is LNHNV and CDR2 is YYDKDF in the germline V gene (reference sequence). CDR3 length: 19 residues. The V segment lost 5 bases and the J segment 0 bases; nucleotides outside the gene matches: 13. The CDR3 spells CATSAYGTSGSKSTDTQYF. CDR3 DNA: TGTGCCACCAGCGCCTACGGGACTAGCGGTTCCAAGAGCACAGATACGCAGTATTTT.

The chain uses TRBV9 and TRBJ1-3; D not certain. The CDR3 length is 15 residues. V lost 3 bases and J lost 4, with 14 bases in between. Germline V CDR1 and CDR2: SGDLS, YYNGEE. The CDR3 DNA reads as TGTGCCAGCAGCGGCGCGGGGAGGCTAGGAAACACCATATATTTT. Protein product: CASSGAGRLGNTIYF.

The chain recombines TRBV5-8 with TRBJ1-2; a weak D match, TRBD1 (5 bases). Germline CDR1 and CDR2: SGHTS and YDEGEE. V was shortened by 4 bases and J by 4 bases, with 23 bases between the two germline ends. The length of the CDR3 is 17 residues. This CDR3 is CASSLSRRGARSYGYTF. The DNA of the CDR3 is TGTGCCAGCAGCCTATCCCGGCGTGGGGCCCGGAGCTATGGCTACACCTTC. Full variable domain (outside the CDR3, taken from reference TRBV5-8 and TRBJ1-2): EAGVTQSPTHLIKTRGQQATLRCSPISGHTSVYWYQQALGLGLQFLLWYDEGEERNRGNFPPRFSGRQFPNYSSELNVNALELEDSALYLCASSLSRRGARSYGYTFGSGTRLTVV.

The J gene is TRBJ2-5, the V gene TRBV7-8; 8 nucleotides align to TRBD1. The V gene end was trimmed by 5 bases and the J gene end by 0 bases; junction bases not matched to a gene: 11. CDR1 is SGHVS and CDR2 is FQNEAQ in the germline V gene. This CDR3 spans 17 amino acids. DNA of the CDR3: TGTGCCAGCAGCCCCTCTCTGGGGGACAGGCACCAAGAGACCCAGTACTTC. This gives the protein CASSPSLGDRHQETQYF.

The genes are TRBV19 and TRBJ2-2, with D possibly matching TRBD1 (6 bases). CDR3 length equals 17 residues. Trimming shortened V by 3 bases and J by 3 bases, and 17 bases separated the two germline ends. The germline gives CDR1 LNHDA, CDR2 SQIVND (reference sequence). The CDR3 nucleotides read TGTGCCAGTAGTATCACAGGGCAAGGAACCTACACCGGGGAGCTGTTTTTT. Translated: CASSITGQGTYTGELFF.

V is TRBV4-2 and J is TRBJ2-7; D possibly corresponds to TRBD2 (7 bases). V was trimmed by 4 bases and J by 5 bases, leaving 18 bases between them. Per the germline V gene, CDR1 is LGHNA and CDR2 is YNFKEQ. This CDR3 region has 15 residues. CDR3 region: CASSRRRGGLHEQYF. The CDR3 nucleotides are TGTGCCAGCAGCCGCCGAAGGGGGGGGTTGCACGAGCAGTACTTC.

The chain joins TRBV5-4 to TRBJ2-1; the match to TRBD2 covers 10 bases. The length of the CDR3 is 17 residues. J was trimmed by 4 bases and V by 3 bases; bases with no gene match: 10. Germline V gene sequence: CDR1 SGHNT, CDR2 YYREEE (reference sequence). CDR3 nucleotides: TGTGCCAGCAGCTCCACAACCTTAGCGGGGGGATACAATGAGCAGTTCTTC. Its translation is CASSSTTLAGGYNEQFF.

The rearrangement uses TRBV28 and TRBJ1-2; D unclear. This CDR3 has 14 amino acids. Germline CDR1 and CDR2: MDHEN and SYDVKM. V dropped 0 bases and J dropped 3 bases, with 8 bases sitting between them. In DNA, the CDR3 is TGTGCCAGCAGTTTATGTACAGTACACTATGGCTACACCTTC. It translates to CASSLCTVHYGYTF.

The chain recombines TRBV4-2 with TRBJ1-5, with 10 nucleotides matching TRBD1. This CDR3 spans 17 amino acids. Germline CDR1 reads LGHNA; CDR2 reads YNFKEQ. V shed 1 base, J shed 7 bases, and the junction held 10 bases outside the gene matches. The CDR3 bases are TGTGCCAGCAGCCAAGGGTCCACGGGACAGGGGCGACAGCCCCAGCATTTT. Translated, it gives CASSQGSTGQGRQPQHF.

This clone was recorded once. The chain's CDR3 is CASSSPSASEGCYEQYF. The CDR3 DNA is TGTGCCAGCAGTTCCCCCTCCGCTAGCGAAGGTTGCTACGAGCAGTACTTC. The J gene is TRBJ2-7, the V gene TRBV28; D possibly corresponds to TRBD2 (6 bases). Germline CDR1 reads MDHEN; CDR2 reads SYDVKM. This CDR3 region has 17 residues. Trimming took off 4 bases at V and 3 bases at J, with 22 bases between the two ends.

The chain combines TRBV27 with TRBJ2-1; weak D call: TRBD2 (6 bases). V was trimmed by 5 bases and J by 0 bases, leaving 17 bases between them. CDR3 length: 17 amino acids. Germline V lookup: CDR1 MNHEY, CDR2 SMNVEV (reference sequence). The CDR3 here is CASSTKWGVSSYNEQFF. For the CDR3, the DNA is TGTGCCAGCAGTACAAAATGGGGGGTTAGCTCCTACAATGAGCAGTTCTTC.

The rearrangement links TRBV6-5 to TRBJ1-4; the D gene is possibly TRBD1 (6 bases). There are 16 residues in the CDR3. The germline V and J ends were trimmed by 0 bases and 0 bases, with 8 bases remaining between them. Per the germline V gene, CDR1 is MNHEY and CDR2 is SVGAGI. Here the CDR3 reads CASSYSGHTTNEKLFF. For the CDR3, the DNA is TGTGCCAGCAGTTACTCGGGACATACAACTAATGAAAAACTGTTTTTT.

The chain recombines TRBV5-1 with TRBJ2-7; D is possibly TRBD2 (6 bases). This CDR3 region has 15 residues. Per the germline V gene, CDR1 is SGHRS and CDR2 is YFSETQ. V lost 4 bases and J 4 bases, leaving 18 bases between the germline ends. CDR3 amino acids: CASSIGTYSYYEQYF. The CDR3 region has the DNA TGCGCCAGCAGCATAGGGACTTATAGTTATTACGAGCAGTACTTC.

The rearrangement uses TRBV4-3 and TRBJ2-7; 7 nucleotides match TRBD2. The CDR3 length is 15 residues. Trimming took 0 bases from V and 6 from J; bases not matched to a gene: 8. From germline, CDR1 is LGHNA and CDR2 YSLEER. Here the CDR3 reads CASSQDVGEGPEQYF. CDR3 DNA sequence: TGCGCCAGCAGCCAAGATGTAGGGGAGGGCCCCGAGCAGTACTTC.